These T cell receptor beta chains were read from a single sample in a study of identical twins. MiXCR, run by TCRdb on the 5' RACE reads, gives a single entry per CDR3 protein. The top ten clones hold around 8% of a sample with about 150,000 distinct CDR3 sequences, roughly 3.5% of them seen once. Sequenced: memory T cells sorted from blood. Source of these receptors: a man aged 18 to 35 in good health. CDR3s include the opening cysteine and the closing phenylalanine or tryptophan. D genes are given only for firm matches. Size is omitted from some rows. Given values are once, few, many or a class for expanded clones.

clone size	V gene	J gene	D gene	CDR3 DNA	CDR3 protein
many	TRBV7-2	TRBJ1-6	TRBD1	TGTGCCAGCAGAAAGACAGGGTCCCATAATTCACCCCTCCACTTT	CASRKTGSHNSPLHF
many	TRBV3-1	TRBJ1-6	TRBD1	TGTGCCAGCAGCCAGACGACAGGGGGCCATTCACCCCTCCACTTT	CASSQTTGGHSPLHF
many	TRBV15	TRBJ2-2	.	TGTGCCACCAGCACAGCGGTAGCGCGGGAGCTGTTTTTT	CATSTAVARELFF
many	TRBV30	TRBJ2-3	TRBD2	TGTGCCTGCCCACTAGCGGGACCCACAGATACGCAGTATTTT	CACPLAGPTDTQYF
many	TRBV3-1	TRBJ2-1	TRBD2	TGTGCCAGCAGCCAGTCATTAGCGGGAGGGGCCTCTGAGCAGTTCTTC	CASSQSLAGGASEQFF
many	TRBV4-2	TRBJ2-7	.	TGTGCCAGCAGCCAAGATCCGGAGTCGGTATACGAGCAGTACTTC	CASSQDPESVYEQYF
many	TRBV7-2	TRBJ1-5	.	TGTGCCAGCAGCCTTTGGGAGGATCAGCCCCAGCATTTT	CASSLWEDQPQHF
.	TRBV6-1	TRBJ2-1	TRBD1	TGTGCCAGCAGTAAGACTCCGGGACAGGGCACCGATGAGCAGTTCTTC	CASSKTPGQGTDEQFF
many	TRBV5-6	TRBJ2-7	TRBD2	TGTGCCAGCAGCTTGGTTAGCGGGGGGGCCTACGAGCAGTACTTC	CASSLVSGGAYEQYF
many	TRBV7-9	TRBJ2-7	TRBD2	TGTGCCAGCAGCTTGACGGGGGGAACCTACGAGCAGTACTTC	CASSLTGGTYEQYF
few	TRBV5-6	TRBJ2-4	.	TGTGCCAGCAGCTTGGGGGAAGAGCGGTTAGCCAAAAACATTCAGTACTTC	CASSLGEERLAKNIQYF
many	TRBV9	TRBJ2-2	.	TGTGCCAGCAGCGGTGGGAGTGTCACCGGGGAGCTGTTTTTT	CASSGGSVTGELFF
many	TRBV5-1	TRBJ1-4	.	TGCGCCAGCAGCAGGTCCAAACTTGAAAAACTGTTTTTT	CASSRSKLEKLFF
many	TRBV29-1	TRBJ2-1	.	TGCAGCGTTGAGGGCGCCTACAATGAGCAGTTCTTC	CSVEGAYNEQFF
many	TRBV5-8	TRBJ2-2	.	TGTGCCAGCAGCTTGGGGGACACCTCCACCGGGGAGCTGTTTTTT	CASSLGDTSTGELFF
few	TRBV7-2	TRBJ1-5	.	TGTGCCAGCAGCTTGGCGGGGGACGCTTTTCAGCCCCAGCATTTT	CASSLAGDAFQPQHF
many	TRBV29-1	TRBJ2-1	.	TGCAGCGTTGAAGGGGCGGCTCGGGGCTCCTACAATGAGCAGTTCTTC	CSVEGAARGSYNEQFF
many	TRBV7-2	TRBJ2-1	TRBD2	TGTGCCAGCAGCCGTAATCTAGCGGGAGGAGGTGAGCAGTTCTTC	CASSRNLAGGGEQFF
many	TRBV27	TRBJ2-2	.	TGTGCCAGCAGTTTACTTGGAAACACCGGGGAGCTGTTTTTT	CASSLLGNTGELFF
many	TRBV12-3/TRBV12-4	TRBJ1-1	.	TGTGCCAGCAGCAGGTCGTTGGGGTCTGAAGCTTTCTTT	CASSRSLGSEAFF
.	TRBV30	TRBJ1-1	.	TGTGCCTGGAGTAGTTTCAGTGGCACTGAAGCTTTCTTT	CAWSSFSGTEAFF
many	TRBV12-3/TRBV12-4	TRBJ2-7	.	TGTGCCAGCAGTTTCAGGGGACTTGGACTATACGAGCAGTACTTC	CASSFRGLGLYEQYF
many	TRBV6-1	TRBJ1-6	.	TGTGCCAGCAGTGAACACATTCAGGATTCACCCCTCCACTTT	CASSEHIQDSPLHF
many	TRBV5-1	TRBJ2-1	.	TGCGCCAGCAGCTATACCCCAGGCGATGAGCAGTTCTTC	CASSYTPGDEQFF
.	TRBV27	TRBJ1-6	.	TGTGCCAGCAGTCCATCCGGGACGACCGGTTCACCCCTCCACTTT	CASSPSGTTGSPLHF
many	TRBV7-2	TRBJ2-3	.	TGTGCCAGCAGCTTAGCGCTCAGAGTCACAGATACGCAGTATTTT	CASSLALRVTDTQYF
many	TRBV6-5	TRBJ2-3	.	TGTGCCAGCAGTTACTCCCTTGCGGTTAATGGGGGTACGCAGTATTTT	CASSYSLAVNGGTQYF
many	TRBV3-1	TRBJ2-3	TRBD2	TGTGCCAGCAGCCAAGAACTCCTAGCGGGAGGGAGAAATACGCAGTATTTT	CASSQELLAGGRNTQYF
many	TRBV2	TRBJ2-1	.	TGTGCCAGCAGTCTCCAGGGGTCCACCAATGAGCAGTTCTTC	CASSLQGSTNEQFF